This T cell receptor (beta chain) appears in the sequencing data of a study of radiation and T cells in renal cell carcinoma. Across the study: Nephrectomy followed 15 Gy stereotactic body radiation by 4 weeks. Whole-study findings and limits: Without pretreatment biopsies, baseline tumor clonotype presence was undetermined. Top tumor clonotypes rose in blood 2 weeks post-radiation, then contracted.

As for time point: blood 2 weeks post-SBRT. Treatment defined: 15 Gy SBRT to primary tumor, nephrectomy 4 weeks later. The tumor was a clear cell renal cell carcinoma. A remark on this clone: Its antigen remains unknown.

This table comes from immunoSEQ multiplex PCR, and its TCRdb copy is limited to in-frame clones, with some not included. The sample has roughly 120,000 clones, 80% to 90% seen once. The CDR3 is 11 residues long. Germline V gene sequence: CDR1 DFQATT, CDR2 SNEGSKA (reference sequence). V lost 6 bases and J 0 bases, leaving 3 bases between the germline ends. This sample comprised blood, obtained from a patient whose treatment included radiotherapy and nephrectomy. The chain couples TRBV20-1 to TRBJ1-3; D gene unclear. This receptor was taken from a woman in her sixties or seventies with renal cell carcinoma. CDR3 amino acids: CSAHSGNTIYF. The CDR3 DNA is TGCAGTGCCCACTCTGGAAACACCATATATTTT.